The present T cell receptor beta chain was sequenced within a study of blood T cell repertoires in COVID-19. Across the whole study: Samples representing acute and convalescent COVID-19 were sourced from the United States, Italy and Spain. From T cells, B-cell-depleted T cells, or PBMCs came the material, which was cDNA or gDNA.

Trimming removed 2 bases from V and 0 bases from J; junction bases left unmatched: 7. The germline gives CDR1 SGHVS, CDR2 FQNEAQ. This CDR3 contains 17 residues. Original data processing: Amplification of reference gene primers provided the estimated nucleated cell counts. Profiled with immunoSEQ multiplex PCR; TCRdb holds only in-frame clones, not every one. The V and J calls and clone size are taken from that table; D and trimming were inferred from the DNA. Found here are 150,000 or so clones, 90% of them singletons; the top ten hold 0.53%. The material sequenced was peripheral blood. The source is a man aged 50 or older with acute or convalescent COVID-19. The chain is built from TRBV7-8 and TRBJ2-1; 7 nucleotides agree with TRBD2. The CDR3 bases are TGTGCCAGCAGCTTATACGCGGGGGAGAGCTCCTACAATGAGCAGTTCTTC. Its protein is CASSLYAGESSYNEQFF.